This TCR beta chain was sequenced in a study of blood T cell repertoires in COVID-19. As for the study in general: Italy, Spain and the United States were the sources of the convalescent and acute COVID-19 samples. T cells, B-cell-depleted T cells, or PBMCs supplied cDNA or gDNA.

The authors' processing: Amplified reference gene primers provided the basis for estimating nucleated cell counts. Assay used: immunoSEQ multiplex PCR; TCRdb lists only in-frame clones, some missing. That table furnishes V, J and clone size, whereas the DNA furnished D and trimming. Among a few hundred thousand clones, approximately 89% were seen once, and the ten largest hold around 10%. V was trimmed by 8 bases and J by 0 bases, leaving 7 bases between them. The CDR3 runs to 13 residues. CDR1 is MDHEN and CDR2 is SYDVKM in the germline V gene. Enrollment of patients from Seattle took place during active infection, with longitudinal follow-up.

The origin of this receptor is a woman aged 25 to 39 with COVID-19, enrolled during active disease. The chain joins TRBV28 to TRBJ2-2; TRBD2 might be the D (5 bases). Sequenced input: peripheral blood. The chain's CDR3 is CASEGSNTGELFF. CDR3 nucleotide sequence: TGTGCCAGCGAGGGTTCGAACACCGGGGAGCTGTTTTTT.